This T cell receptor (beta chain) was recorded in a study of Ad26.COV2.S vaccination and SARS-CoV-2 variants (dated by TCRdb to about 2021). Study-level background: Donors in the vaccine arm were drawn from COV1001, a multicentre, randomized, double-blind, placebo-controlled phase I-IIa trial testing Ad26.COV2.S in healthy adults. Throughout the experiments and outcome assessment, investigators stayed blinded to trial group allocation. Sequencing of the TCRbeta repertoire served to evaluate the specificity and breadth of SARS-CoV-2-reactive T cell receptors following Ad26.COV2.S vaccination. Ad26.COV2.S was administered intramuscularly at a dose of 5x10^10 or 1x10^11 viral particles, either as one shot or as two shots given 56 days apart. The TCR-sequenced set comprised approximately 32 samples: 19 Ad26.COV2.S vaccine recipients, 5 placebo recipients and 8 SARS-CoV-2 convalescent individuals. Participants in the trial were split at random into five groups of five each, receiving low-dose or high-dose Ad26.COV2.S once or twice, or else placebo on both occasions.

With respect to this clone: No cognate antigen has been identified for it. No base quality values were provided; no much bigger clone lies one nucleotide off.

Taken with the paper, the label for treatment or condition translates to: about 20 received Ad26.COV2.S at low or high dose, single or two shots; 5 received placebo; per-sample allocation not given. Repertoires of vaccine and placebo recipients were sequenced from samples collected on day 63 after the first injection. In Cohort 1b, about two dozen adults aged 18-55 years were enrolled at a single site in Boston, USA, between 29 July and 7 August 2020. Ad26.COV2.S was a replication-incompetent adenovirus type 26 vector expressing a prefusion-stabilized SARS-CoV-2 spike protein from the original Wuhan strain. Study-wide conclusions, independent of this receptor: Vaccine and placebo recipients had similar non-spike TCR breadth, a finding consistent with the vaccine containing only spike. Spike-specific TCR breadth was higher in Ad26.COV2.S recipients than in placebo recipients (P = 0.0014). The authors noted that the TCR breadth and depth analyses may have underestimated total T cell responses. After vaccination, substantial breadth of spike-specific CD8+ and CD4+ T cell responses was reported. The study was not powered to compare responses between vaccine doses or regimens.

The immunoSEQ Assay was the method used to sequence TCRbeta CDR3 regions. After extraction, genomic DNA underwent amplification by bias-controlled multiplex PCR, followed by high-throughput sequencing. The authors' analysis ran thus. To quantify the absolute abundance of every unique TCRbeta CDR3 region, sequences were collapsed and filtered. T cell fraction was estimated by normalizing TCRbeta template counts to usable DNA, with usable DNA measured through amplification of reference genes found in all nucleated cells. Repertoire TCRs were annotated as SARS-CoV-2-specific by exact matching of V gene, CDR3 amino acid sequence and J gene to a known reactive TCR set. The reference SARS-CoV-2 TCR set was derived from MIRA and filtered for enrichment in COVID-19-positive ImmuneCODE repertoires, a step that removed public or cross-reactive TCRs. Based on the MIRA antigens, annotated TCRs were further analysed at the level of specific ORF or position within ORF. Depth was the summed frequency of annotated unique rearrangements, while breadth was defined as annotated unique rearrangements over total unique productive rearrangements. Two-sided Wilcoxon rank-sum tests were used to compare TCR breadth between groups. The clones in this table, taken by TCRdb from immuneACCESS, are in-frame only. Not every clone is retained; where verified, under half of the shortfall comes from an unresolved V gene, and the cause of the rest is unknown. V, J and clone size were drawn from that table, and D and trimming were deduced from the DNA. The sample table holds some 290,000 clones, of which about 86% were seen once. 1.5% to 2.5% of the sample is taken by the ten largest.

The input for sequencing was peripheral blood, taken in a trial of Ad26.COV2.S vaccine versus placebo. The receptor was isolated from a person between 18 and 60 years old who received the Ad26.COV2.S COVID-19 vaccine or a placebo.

The sequence in DNA is TGTGCCAGCATCTCAGGGGCCTATAACTATGGCTACACCTTC. The translation is CASISGAYNYGYTF. This sequence uses TRBV6-7 and TRBJ1-2; TRBD1 could be the D gene, as 6 bases match. TRBV6-7 is filed as an ORF, its function uncertain. Taken from cysteine to phenylalanine, the CDR3 has 14 residues. The retained sequence is limited to the CDR3, 42 bases, with the frame set at the first base. Deletion took 7 bases off V and 1 base off J, with a span of 13 bases between the germline ends.